The next 29 T cell receptor beta chains were all read from a single sample in a study of vaccination and CD4 T cells after COVID-19. With the Oncomine TCR Beta short-read assay, DNA from cultured CD4+ T cells was sequenced. TCRdb called the PCR reads again in MiXCR, with one record for every CDR3 protein. There are some 15,000 distinct CDR3 sequences in the sample; about 60% occur only once, and about 11% lies in the top ten. The antigens these receptors bind are not known. Treatment given: roughly ten-day PBMC culture with coronavirus spike peptide pools or control peptides (ViraFEST assay). Source material: CD4+ T cells from blood, cultured in vitro. The receptors stem from a human donor who had recovered from COVID-19.

V usage is TRBV5-4 and J usage is TRBJ1-6; 8 bases map to TRBD1. The CDR3 extends over 15 amino acids. The V gene end was trimmed by 4 bases and the J gene end by 6 bases; junction bases not matched to a gene: 6. Germline V gene lookup returns CDR1 SGHNT and CDR2 YYREEE (reference sequence). DNA of the CDR3: TGTGCCAGCAGCCCGGACAGGGCCCGTAATTCACCCCTCCACTTT. This gives the protein CASSPDRARNSPLHF.

The chain combines TRBV4-1 with TRBJ1-6; D gene unclear. Trimming left V 7 bases short and J 5 bases short, with 18 bases between. The CDR3 spans 16 residues. CDR1 and CDR2 (germline): MGHRA, YSYEKL. The CDR3 is CASNTHWSRDNSPLHF. The CDR3 DNA reads as TGCGCCAGCAACACCCACTGGTCCCGAGATAATTCACCCCTCCACTTT.

This clonotype was found a few times. This rearrangement joins TRBV28 to TRBJ1-2; the match to TRBD1 covers 8 bases. This CDR3 has 15 residues. V was clipped by 6 bases and J by 5 bases; unmatched bases: 11. CDR1 and CDR2 from the germline V gene are MDHEN and SYDVKM. The DNA for the CDR3 is TGTGCCAGCAGCTCCATCGGACAGGGAGGGTATGGCTACACCTTC. Amino acid sequence: CASSSIGQGGYGYTF.

This clonotype has a handful of counts. The J gene is TRBJ1-2, the V gene TRBV19, with a tentative D call TRBD1 (6 bases). Germline CDR1 reads LNHDA; CDR2 reads SQIVND (reference sequence). CDR3 length: 14 residues. The ends were cut back, 4 bases at V and 4 bases at J, with 13 bases in the middle. CDR3: CASSTRTESYGYTF. The CDR3 region has the DNA TGTGCCAGTAGTACTCGGACAGAATCCTATGGCTACACCTTC.

This sequence joins TRBV5-1 and TRBJ1-1; D call uncertain. The V end was cut by 7 bases, the J end by 1 base, with 11 bases between. The CDR3 spans 13 residues. The germline CDR1 and CDR2 sequences are SGHRS and YFSETQ. CDR3 protein: CASRPRANTEAFF. The CDR3 coding sequence is TGCGCCAGCCGCCCTCGGGCGAACACTGAAGCTTTCTTT.

The sample holds one count of this clonotype. This chain's CDR3 is CASRRLAGSTDTQYF. The DNA for the CDR3 is TGTGCCAGCCGGCGCCTAGCGGGGAGCACAGATACGCAGTATTTT. The gene calls are TRBV7-9 and TRBJ2-3; 9 nucleotides line up with TRBD2. The V segment lost 8 bases and the J segment 0 bases; nucleotides outside the gene matches: 6. This CDR3 is built from 15 residues. In germline, CDR1 is SEHNR, CDR2 FQNEAQ (reference sequence).

The V and J genes are TRBV6-1 and TRBJ1-6; 8 bases line up with TRBD1. The CDR3 has 16 residues. After removal of 4 bases from V and 8 bases from J, the junction contained 10 bases not matched to a gene. Germline V CDR1 and CDR2: MNHNS, SASEGT. In DNA, the CDR3 is TGTGCCAGCAGTGGGGTCGGACAGGGTGGTTATTCACCCCTCCACTTT. Translating it yields CASSGVGQGGYSPLHF.

This clonotype appeared a few times. This sequence joins TRBV12-3 or TRBV12-4 and TRBJ2-5; D might be TRBD2 (5 bases). The CDR3 has 16 amino acids. V was trimmed by 1 base and J by 3 bases, leaving 15 bases between them. In DNA, the CDR3 is TGTGCCAGCAGTTTAGGCGGGTCGGGTTTGAAAGAGACCCAGTACTTC. This translates into CASSLGGSGLKETQYF.

This clonotype was seen only once. The V and J genes are TRBV2 and TRBJ2-5; D is unresolved. The CDR3 spans 13 residues. Trimming left V 1 base short and J 1 base short, with 4 bases between. Germline assignment: CDR1 SNHLY and CDR2 FYNNEI. The CDR3 sequence is CASSEGLQETQYF. The CDR3 coding sequence is TGTGCCAGCAGTGAAGGCCTCCAAGAGACCCAGTACTTC.

This clonotype is a singleton in its sample. Written as DNA, the CDR3 is TGTGCCAGTGCGGGGGTGGACGAGCAGTACTTC. Translating it yields CASAGVDEQYF. This chain joins TRBV7-8 and TRBJ2-7; 7 nucleotides align to TRBD2. Germline V CDR1 and CDR2: SGHVS, FQNEAQ. J lost 5 bases, V lost 9 bases, and 4 bases had no gene match. The CDR3 consists of 11 residues.

V and J are TRBV5-1 and TRBJ1-1; TRBD1 matches at 7 bases. CDR1 SGHRS and CDR2 YFSETQ come from the germline V gene. The CDR3 length is 14 residues. V trimming: 3 bases; J trimming: 8 bases; junction bases outside the gene matches: 10. Written as DNA, the CDR3 is TGCGCCAGCAGCTCCCGTTTGACAGGGAGGGAAGCTTTCTTT. Translation gives CASSSRLTGREAFF.

The chain joins TRBV6-5 to TRBJ2-7; D is unresolved. Germline values: CDR1 MNHEY, CDR2 SVGAGI. The length of the CDR3 is 14 residues. Trimming cost V 4 bases and J 2 bases, with 12 bases left between them. CDR3 in amino acids: CASSFSRLTYEQYF. The CDR3, as DNA: TGTGCCAGCAGTTTCTCGAGGCTGACCTACGAGCAGTACTTC.

The gene calls are TRBV7-9 and TRBJ2-2, with D unclear. The CDR3 runs 14 residues. V lost 5 bases and J 6 bases, leaving 13 bases between the germline ends. Germline loops: CDR1 SEHNR, CDR2 FQNEAQ (reference sequence). The CDR3 DNA follows: TGTGCCAGCAGCCCATCAGAGGTCGCCGGGGAGCTGTTTTTT. Its protein is CASSPSEVAGELFF.

This clonotype was recorded a few times. The chain joins TRBV10-3 to TRBJ2-5; 13 positions match TRBD2. Per the germline V gene, CDR1 is ENHRY and CDR2 is SYGVKD. The CDR3 runs 16 residues. Trimming took 0 bases from V and 3 from J; bases not matched to a gene: 1. The CDR3 nucleotides read TGTGCCATCAGTGAGTCTGGGACTAGCGGGAAAGAGACCCAGTACTTC. It translates to CAISESGTSGKETQYF.

The chain employs TRBV10-3 and TRBJ1-1; 12 bases map to TRBD1. This CDR3 is 15 amino acids long. After removal of 3 bases from V and 5 bases from J, the junction contained 4 bases not matched to a gene. Germline CDR1 is ENHRY and CDR2 is SYGVKD. The CDR3 sequence is CAISDGDRGRTEAFF. The CDR3 nucleotides are TGTGCCATCAGTGATGGGGACAGGGGGCGGACTGAAGCTTTCTTT.

This clonotype has just a few counts. V and J are TRBV15 and TRBJ2-5; D call uncertain. Per germline, CDR1 LNHNV and CDR2 YYDKDF (reference sequence). CDR3 size: 12 residues. V was shortened by 0 bases and J by 1 base, with 0 bases between the two germline ends. CDR3 coding DNA: TGTGCCACCAGCAGAGACCAAGAGACCCAGTACTTC. Translating gives CATSRDQETQYF.

The rearrangement links TRBV15 to TRBJ2-5, with a weak D call TRBD1 (6 bases). CDR3 length: 13 amino acids. Trimming stripped 5 bases from V and 3 bases from J, with 10 bases between. Per the germline V gene, CDR1 is LNHNV and CDR2 is YYDKDF (reference sequence). CDR3 nucleotide sequence: TGTGCCACCAGCCCAGGGGCGAAAGAGACCCAGTACTTC. It encodes CATSPGAKETQYF.

The rearrangement uses TRBV6-2 or TRBV6-3 and TRBJ2-7, with unresolved D. From germline, CDR1 is MNHEY and CDR2 SVGEGT. The CDR3 consists of 14 residues. The V gene lost 2 bases and the J gene lost 4 bases, with 12 bases spanning the gap. CDR3 in DNA: TGTGCCAGCAGTTACCCCCCAAAGCGATACGAGCAGTACTTC. Its translation: CASSYPPKRYEQYF.

The chain recombines TRBV20-1 with TRBJ2-3, with 11 bases that match TRBD2. The CDR3 is 13 residues long. The germline V gene has CDR1 DFQATT and CDR2 SNEGSKA (reference sequence). The V gene end was trimmed by 4 bases and the J gene end by 6 bases; junction bases not matched to a gene: 3. Here the CDR3 reads CSATASGRDTQYF. The CDR3 nucleotides are TGCAGTGCTACGGCTAGCGGGAGGGATACGCAGTATTTT.

This chain uses TRBV11-3 with TRBJ2-4, with D perhaps given as TRBD1 or TRBD2 (5 bases each). The CDR3 covers 13 residues. Germline V gene data show CDR1 as SGHNT and CDR2 as YENEEA. V dropped 7 bases and J dropped 2 bases, with 9 bases sitting between them. The CDR3 protein is CASMGTPKNIQYF. The CDR3 nucleotides are TGTGCCAGCATGGGGACCCCCAAAAACATTCAGTACTTC. Drawing the rest from reference TRBV11-3 and TRBJ2-4, the complete variable domain is EAGVVQSPRYKIIEKKQPVAFWCNPISGHNTLYWYLQNLGQGPELLIRYENEEAVDDSQLPKDRFSAERLKGVDSTLKIQPAELGDSAVYLCASMGTPKNIQYFGAGTRLSVL.

The chain joins TRBV6-1 to TRBJ2-7; possibly TRBD2 for D (6 bases). CDR1 is MNHNS, CDR2 SASEGT, per germline. This CDR3 is 11 amino acids long. V was pared by 6 bases and J by 7 bases, with 10 bases between. CDR3 nucleotides: TGTGCCAGCAGCCTCCGGGGGGAGCAGTACTTC. Encoded protein: CASSLRGEQYF.

The chain uses TRBV2 and TRBJ2-7, with TRBD1 matching over 7 bases. Trimming removed 6 bases from V and 3 bases from J; junction bases left unmatched: 5. The V gene's germline CDR1 is SNHLY and CDR2 FYNNEI. CDR3 length: 13 residues. The CDR3 spells CASSRDRRYEQYF. The CDR3 nucleotides are TGTGCCAGCAGCCGGGACAGACGCTACGAGCAGTACTTC.

The chain links TRBV19 to TRBJ1-1; a possible D gene is TRBD1 (5 bases). The CDR3 covers 13 residues. From germline, CDR1 is LNHDA and CDR2 SQIVND (reference sequence). Trimming left V 10 bases short and J 3 bases short, with 15 bases between. CDR3 nucleotides: TGTGCCACAAGGGAGGGGTGGTACACTGAAGCTTTCTTT. As protein: CATREGWYTEAFF.

The V call is TRBV7-2, the J call TRBJ2-5; D is undetermined. CDR3 length equals 16 residues. Germline CDR1 is SGHTA and CDR2 is FQGNSA. The V end lost 2 bases, the J end lost 4 bases, and 17 bases lay between the germline ends. Here the CDR3 DNA reads TGTGCCAGCAGCTTAATGGGTCTTTGGGCAGGAGAGACCCAGTACTTC. Residues: CASSLMGLWAGETQYF.

J is TRBJ2-5 and V is TRBV2; D is unresolved. The V gene lost 1 base and the J gene lost 1 base, with 7 bases spanning the gap. Germline CDR1 and CDR2: SNHLY and FYNNEI. This CDR3 has 14 amino acids. CDR3 DNA sequence: TGTGCCAGCAGTGAAGATGGCTTCCAAGAGACCCAGTACTTC. It translates to CASSEDGFQETQYF.

This clonotype was found a few times. The chain is built from TRBV7-9 and TRBJ1-6, with TRBD1 identical over 12 bases. This CDR3 contains 15 residues. The V gene's germline CDR1 is SEHNR and CDR2 FQNEAQ (reference sequence). V was pared by 4 bases and J by 14 bases, with 9 bases of the junction left unmatched. In DNA form, the CDR3 reads TGTGCCAGCAGCTCCGCCGGGACAGGGGGCGAAGCCCTCCACTTT. Protein sequence: CASSSAGTGGEALHF. Combining the CDR3 with reference TRBV7-9 and TRBJ1-6 gives the whole variable domain DTGVSQNPRHKITKRGQNVTFRCDPISEHNRLYWYRQTLGQGPEFLTYFQNEAQLEKSRLLSDRFSAERPKGSFSTLEIQRTEQGDSAMYLCASSSAGTGGEALHFGNGTRLTVT.

The chain carries TRBV7-2 and TRBJ2-3; D remains unclear. The CDR3 runs 14 residues. Germline-derived CDR1 and CDR2 are SGHTA and FQGNSA. The V and J ends lost 1 base and 3 bases respectively, with 8 bases between them. The CDR3 DNA is TGTGCCAGCAGCTTAGGCGGTCGTACAGATACGCAGTATTTT. Translated, it gives CASSLGGRTDTQYF.

The chain links TRBV7-2 to TRBJ2-3; D is uncertain. CDR1 is SGHTA and CDR2 is FQGNSA in the germline V gene. Trimming left V 5 bases short and J 1 base short, with 7 bases between. CDR3 length equals 13 residues. The chain's CDR3 is CASSPSRTDTQYF. CDR3 sequence (DNA): TGTGCCAGCAGCCCATCTCGCACAGATACGCAGTATTTT.

The chain uses TRBV19 and TRBJ1-2, with D hard to call. Germline CDR1 and CDR2: LNHDA and SQIVND (reference sequence). The CDR3 totals 15 residues. V gave up 7 bases and J gave up 9 bases, with 24 bases separating them. This chain's CDR3 is CASNLGGTRAFSYTF. The CDR3 nucleotides read TGTGCCAGTAACCTAGGCGGCACCCGAGCTTTTAGCTACACCTTC.